The rows below give T cell receptor beta chains drawn from one sample of a study of shared clonotypes between healthy human individuals. Only in-frame clones appear in the TCRdb table, and some are missing; sequencing was by immunoSEQ multiplex PCR. The table includes around 510,000 clones, 70% to 80% detected once. The sequencing input was PBMCs. Receptor source: a woman in her 40s in good health. Some clones in this sample may be carry-over from other donors' samples. Both conserved end residues are part of each CDR3. The D gene is left open where the match is weak. Some rows have no size entry. The others give once, few or many, or a class for an expanded clone.

TRBV25-1,once,.,TRBJ2-1,CASSPPGLIGNEQFF,TGTGCCAGCAGTCCGCCGGGACTCATAGGTAATGAGCAGTTCTTC
TRBV25-1,.,.,TRBJ2-1,CASSARGNYNEQFF,TGTGCCAGCAGTGCGCGGGGTAATTACAATGAGCAGTTCTTC
TRBV7-2,.,TRBD1,TRBJ1-1,CASSSGQGGVGAAFF,TGTGCCAGCAGCTCTGGACAGGGTGGGGTGGGGGCAGCTTTCTTT
TRBV10-3,once,TRBD1,TRBJ1-1,CAIRGTGENTEAFF,TGTGCCATCAGGGGGACAGGAGAGAACACTGAAGCTTTCTTT
TRBV30,.,.,TRBJ1-2,CAWSSPGYGYTF,TGTGCCTGGAGCTCTCCGGGCTATGGCTACACTTTC
TRBV7-8,.,.,TRBJ2-5,CASSRPQETQYF,TGTGCCAGCAGCCGCCCCCAGGAGACCCAGTACTTC
TRBV10-3,.,TRBD1,TRBJ2-7,CASRDRTSYEQYF,TGTGCCAGCCGGGACAGAACCTCCTACGAGCAGTACTTC
TRBV10-2,.,.,TRBJ2-2,CASSEDATGSGELFF,TGCGCCAGCAGCGAGGACGCCACAGGGTCCGGGGAGCTGTTTTTT
TRBV6-1,once,TRBD2,TRBJ2-7,CASSAAGTSIHEQYF,TGTGCCAGCAGTGCCGCCGGGACTAGTATCCACGAGCAGTACTTC
TRBV5-1,.,TRBD2,TRBJ2-1,CASSLGLAGGLYNEQFF,TGCGCCAGCAGCTTGGGGCTAGCGGGAGGGCTCTACAATGAGCAGTTCTTC
TRBV4-1,.,.,TRBJ2-3,CASSQSGLSDTDTQYF,TGCGCCAGCAGCCAAAGTGGGTTATCAGACACAGATACGCAGTATTTT
TRBV5-6,.,.,TRBJ2-7,CASSSTNGEQYF,TGTGCCAGCAGCTCAACAAACGGCGAGCAGTACTTC
TRBV5-1,few,.,TRBJ2-1,CASSRGVRYNEQFF,TGCGCCAGCAGCAGGGGCGTACGGTACAATGAGCAGTTCTTC
TRBV30,.,.,TRBJ1-3,CAWSVRWGGQTGNTIYF,TGTGCCTGGAGTGTACGTTGGGGGGGCCAGACTGGAAACACCATATATTTT
TRBV7-9,few,TRBD2,TRBJ2-3,CASSPQTSGRDTQYF,TGTGCCAGCAGCCCGCAGACTAGCGGGAGGGATACGCAGTATTTT
TRBV6-6,.,.,TRBJ2-1,CASSSPETYNEQFF,TGTGCCAGCAGTTCCCCTGAGACATACAATGAGCAGTTCTTC